The clone carrying this T cell receptor beta chain was recorded at least ten times. Its specificity is not known. The CDR3 contains 14 residues. Germline loops: CDR1 LNHNV, CDR2 YYDKDF (reference sequence). Trimming took 3 bases from V and 11 from J; bases not matched to a gene: 11. Multiplex PCR, run in two rounds, amplified TCR beta CDR3 from genomic DNA. Individual primers that were specific to each TRBV and TRBJ gene served in first-round PCR. TCRdb re-analysed the multiplex PCR reads in MiXCR, keeping a single row per CDR3 protein. The sample has some 15,000 distinct CDR3 sequences, roughly a quarter seen once. The data are from a study of prognosis after radiotherapy for stage I lung cancer. Study overall: The tumor diagnosis was squamous cell carcinoma for six or seven patients and adenocarcinoma for over 10. With stereotactic body radiotherapy, no patient received any concurrent therapy.

General observations from the study: Patients developing distant metastases showed lower Shannon entropy after stereotactic body radiation therapy.

The receptor comes from a donor aged 50 or older with non-small cell lung cancer. The chain couples TRBV15 to TRBJ1-1; 8 bases fit TRBD1. The sample was PBMCs, taken before or after stereotactic body radiation therapy (not recorded which). The chain's CDR3 is CATSRRTGSSVAFF. DNA for the CDR3: TGTGCCACCAGCAGGAGGACAGGGTCGAGTGTGGCTTTCTTT.